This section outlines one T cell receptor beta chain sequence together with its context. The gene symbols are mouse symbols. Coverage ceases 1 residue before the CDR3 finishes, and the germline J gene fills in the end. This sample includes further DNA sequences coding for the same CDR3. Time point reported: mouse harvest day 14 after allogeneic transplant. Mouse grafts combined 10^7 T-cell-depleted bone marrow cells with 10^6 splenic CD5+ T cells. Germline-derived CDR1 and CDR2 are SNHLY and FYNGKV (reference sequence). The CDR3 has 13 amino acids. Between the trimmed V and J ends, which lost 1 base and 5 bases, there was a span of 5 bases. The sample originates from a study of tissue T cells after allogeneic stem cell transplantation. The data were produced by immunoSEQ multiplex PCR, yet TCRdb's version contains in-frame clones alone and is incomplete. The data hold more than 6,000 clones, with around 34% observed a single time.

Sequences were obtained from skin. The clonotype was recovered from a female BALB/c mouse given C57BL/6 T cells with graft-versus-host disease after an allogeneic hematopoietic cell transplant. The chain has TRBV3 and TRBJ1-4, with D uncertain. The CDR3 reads CASSLGRNERLFF. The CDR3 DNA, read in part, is TGTGCCAGCAGCTTAGGACGGAACGAAAGATTATTT. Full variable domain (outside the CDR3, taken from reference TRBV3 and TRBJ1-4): GPKVLQIPSHQIIDMGQMVTLNCDPVSNHLYFYWYKQILGQQMEFLVNFYNGKVMEKSKLFKDQFSVERPDGSYFTLKIQPTALEDSAVYFCASSLGRNERLFFGHGTKLSVL.